Sequencing of this TCR beta chain was carried out in a study of patients and donors after allogeneic stem cell transplantation. TCRdb reprocessed the RT-PCR reads via MiXCR and lists one record per CDR3 protein. Counted here are about 40,000 distinct CDR3 sequences, about 30% occurring once; the ten biggest clones make up 72%. This clonotype has just a few counts. Material for sequencing was blood, either unsorted or a sorted T cell fraction (not recorded which). This TCR was sampled from a human donor who was either an allogeneic HSCT recipient or a stem cell or donor lymphocyte infusion donor (not recorded which). It is not recorded whose cells these are; they may come from a transplant donor.

CDR3 amino acids: CASFSGLKPHYGYTF. In nucleotides, the CDR3 is TGTGCCAGCTTCTCGGGGCTGAAACCCCACTATGGCTACACCTTC. V and J are TRBV27 and TRBJ1-2, with a weak D call TRBD1 (5 bases). This CDR3 comprises 15 residues. Germline assignment: CDR1 MNHEY and CDR2 SMNVEV (reference sequence). V gave up 8 bases and J gave up 3 bases, with 19 bases separating them.